Presented here are 21 T cell receptor beta chains from one specimen sequenced in a study of OX40 agonist ivuxolimab in advanced cancers. Repertoires were generated with immunoSEQ multiplex PCR, while TCRdb's copy carries only in-frame clones and drops some. The table shows about 51,000 clones, with 65% to 85% occurring only once. The sample consisted of CD4+ or CD8+ T cells sorted from blood, taken in a trial of the OX40 agonist ivuxolimab. The receptors shown here come from an adult with an advanced solid tumor such as melanoma, head and neck, liver or kidney cancer.

The V call is TRBV11-2, the J call TRBJ2-4; 7 bases agree with TRBD1. In germline, CDR1 is SGHAT, CDR2 FQNNGV. V shed 3 bases, J shed 0 bases, and the junction held 2 bases outside the gene matches. The CDR3 is made up of 15 amino acids. The CDR3 loop is CASSFHRGAKNIQYF. The CDR3 nucleotides are TGTGCCAGCAGCTTCCACAGGGGAGCCAAAAACATTCAGTACTTC. Using reference TRBV11-2 and TRBJ2-4 for the parts outside the CDR3, the full variable domain is EAGVAQSPRYKIIEKRQSVAFWCNPISGHATLYWYQQILGQGPKLLIQFQNNGVVDDSQLPKDRFSAERLKGVDSTLKIQPAKLEDSAVYLCASSFHRGAKNIQYFGAGTRLSVL.

V and J are TRBV7-9 and TRBJ2-3; maybe TRBD2 (7 bases). This CDR3 has 13 residues. Per the germline V gene, CDR1 is SEHNR and CDR2 is FQNEAQ (reference sequence). The V end was cut by 10 bases, the J end by 5 bases, with 16 bases between. CDR3 DNA sequence: TGTGCCACCCCCCGGGGGGCTAAAGATACGCAGTATTTT. Translation gives CATPRGAKDTQYF.

The J gene is TRBJ2-2, the V gene TRBV7-3; TRBD1 matches 9 bases. The CDR3 is made up of 15 amino acids. CDR1 and CDR2 (germline): SGHTA, FQGTGA. The V and J ends lost 6 bases and 0 bases, in that order; junction bases with no gene match: 2. Here the CDR3 reads CASRWTGANTGELFF. The CDR3 DNA reads as TGTGCCAGCAGATGGACAGGGGCGAACACCGGGGAGCTGTTTTTT.

The DNA for the CDR3 is TGTGCCAGTAGTACGTCGGCTAGCGGGAGCACAGATACGCAGTATTTT. Amino acids: CASSTSASGSTDTQYF. The chain carries TRBV19 and TRBJ2-3; 8 nucleotides match TRBD2. The germline V gene encodes CDR1 LNHDA and CDR2 SQIVND (reference sequence). CDR3 length equals 16 residues. Trimming removed 4 bases from V and 0 bases from J; junction bases left unmatched: 6.

This chain's CDR3 is CATSRVDSGSPLHF. CDR3 sequence (DNA): TGTGCCACCAGCAGGGTGGACTCCGGATCACCCCTCCACTTT. The chain uses TRBV15 and TRBJ1-6; D not certain. The length of the CDR3 is 14 residues. From germline, CDR1 is LNHNV and CDR2 YYDKDF (reference sequence). V gave up 3 bases and J gave up 10 bases, with 13 bases separating them.

Here the CDR3 reads CASSFDWSSYEQYF. The DNA for the CDR3 is TGTGCCAGCAGCTTTGACTGGAGCTCCTACGAGCAGTACTTC. The chain uses TRBV7-8 and TRBJ2-7; no reliable D call. V gave up 3 bases and J gave up 0 bases, with 9 bases separating them. Germline V gene data show CDR1 as SGHVS and CDR2 as FQNEAQ. This CDR3 spans 14 amino acids.

The DNA for the CDR3 is TGTGCCAGCAGCTCAGGAACAGGGGGTAACGGTGGCTACACCTTC. Translated: CASSSGTGGNGGYTF. This sequence joins TRBV5-4 and TRBJ1-2, with 8 bases that match TRBD1. From germline, CDR1 is SGHNT and CDR2 YYREEE (reference sequence). This CDR3 spans 15 amino acids. The ends lost 3 bases at V and 7 bases at J; junction bases unmatched: 11.

V gene TRBV5-5 combines with J gene TRBJ1-1; perhaps TRBD1 as D (6 bases). This CDR3 contains 14 residues. In germline, CDR1 is SGHKS, CDR2 YYEKEE (reference sequence). V lost 0 bases and J 1 base, leaving 7 bases between the germline ends. Written as DNA, the CDR3 is TGTGCCAGCAGCTTGGCGACAGGGAACACTGAAGCTTTCTTT. Translating gives CASSLATGNTEAFF.

V usage is TRBV5-4 and J usage is TRBJ1-3; D gene uncertain. CDR1 SGHNT and CDR2 YYREEE come from the germline V gene (reference sequence). V was trimmed by 1 base and J by 2 bases, leaving 10 bases between them. The CDR3 covers 15 residues. The CDR3 region has the DNA TGTGCCAGCAGCTTGCCCCCCGGGGCTGGAAACACCATATATTTT. Protein: CASSLPPGAGNTIYF.

In this sample, this clone turned up a few times. The chain carries TRBV11-3 and TRBJ2-1, with 7 bases identical to TRBD1. The CDR3 has 15 amino acids. V was pared by 6 bases and J by 0 bases, with 5 bases of the junction left unmatched. The germline V gene has CDR1 SGHNT and CDR2 YENEEA. CDR3 nucleotide sequence: TGTGCCAGCAGTCCGACAGGGATCTCCTACAATGAGCAGTTCTTC. This translates into CASSPTGISYNEQFF.

This clone occurred once. This sequence joins TRBV19 and TRBJ1-1; TRBD1 might be the D (5 bases). With 7 bases removed from V and 1 base from J, the gap between germline ends came to 16 bases. Germline V gene data show CDR1 as LNHDA and CDR2 as SQIVND (reference sequence). The CDR3 is 15 amino acids. The DNA for the CDR3 is TGTGCCAGTATTGGGGGTAGCGCGGGGAACACTGAAGCTTTCTTT. Protein product: CASIGGSAGNTEAFF.

J is TRBJ1-1 and V is TRBV9; no definite D call. Germline V gene sequence: CDR1 SGDLS, CDR2 YYNGEE. The CDR3 loop spans 15 amino acids. The V end was cut by 0 bases, the J end by 5 bases, with 14 bases between. The CDR3 DNA follows: TGTGCCAGCAGCGTAGACCCACAAATCGGGACTGAAGCTTTCTTT. The encoded protein is CASSVDPQIGTEAFF.

This clone was found once. The V call is TRBV4-3, the J call TRBJ2-3, with 10 bases aligning to TRBD2. The length of the CDR3 is 18 residues. Trimming cost V 4 bases and J 0 bases; bases outside gene matches: 10. CDR1 LGHNA and CDR2 YSLEER come from the germline V gene. The CDR3 region is CASSPIPLSGGSTDTQYF. The CDR3 DNA is TGCGCCAGCAGCCCTATCCCCCTTAGCGGGGGGAGCACAGATACGCAGTATTTT.

The CDR3 nucleotides are TGTGCCAGCAGTGAAGGACCAAAGAATTCACCCCTCCACTTT. It specifies CASSEGPKNSPLHF. The chain couples TRBV6-1 to TRBJ1-6; no clear D gene. Germline V gene sequence: CDR1 MNHNS, CDR2 SASEGT. Trimming stripped 1 base from V and 7 bases from J, with 8 bases between. This CDR3 comprises 14 residues.

The V gene is TRBV11-3, the J gene TRBJ1-4; tentatively, D is TRBD1 (5 bases). Germline assignment: CDR1 SGHNT and CDR2 YENEEA. Trimming stripped 5 bases from V and 3 bases from J, with 13 bases between. This CDR3 region has 15 residues. CDR3 sequence reads: CASSPTWGANEKLFF. The CDR3 DNA sequence: TGTGCCAGCAGCCCTACCTGGGGGGCTAATGAAAAACTGTTTTTT.

The V and J genes are TRBV6-5 and TRBJ1-2, with D possibly being TRBD1 (6 bases). Germline CDR1 MNHEY, CDR2 SVGAGI. Deletions cut 2 bases from V and 5 bases from J, with 12 bases between. The CDR3 runs 14 residues. The CDR3 region has the DNA TGTGCCAGCAGTTACAGGGGGATAGGGTATGGCTACACCTTC. This translates into CASSYRGIGYGYTF.

The V and J genes are TRBV6-5 and TRBJ1-2; D is unresolved. Per the germline V gene, CDR1 is MNHEY and CDR2 is SVGAGI. CDR3 size: 11 residues. Deletions cut 5 bases from V and 7 bases from J, with 8 bases between. The CDR3 protein is CASSGKVGYTF. As DNA, the CDR3 is TGTGCCAGCAGTGGGAAGGTTGGCTACACCTTC.

This chain connects TRBV18 to TRBJ1-1; possibly TRBD1 for D (6 bases). There are 15 residues in the CDR3. Trimming shortened V by 1 base and J by 2 bases, and 11 bases separated the two germline ends. CDR1 and CDR2 from the germline V gene are KGHSH and LQKENI. CDR3 region: CASSPLGTFNTEAFF. CDR3 DNA: TGTGCCAGCTCACCACTGGGGACATTCAACACTGAAGCTTTCTTT.

The CDR3 nucleotides read TGTGCCAGCAGCTTAGGTCCCGGGACCTACAATGAGCAGTTCTTC. Translation gives CASSLGPGTYNEQFF. The chain combines TRBV11-2 with TRBJ2-1; D possibly corresponds to TRBD2 (5 bases). Trimming removed 1 base at V and 2 bases at J, with 9 bases between. This CDR3 is built from 15 residues. Germline V gives CDR1 SGHAT, CDR2 FQNNGV.

This sequence joins TRBV2 and TRBJ1-6; 7 positions agree with TRBD1. The length of the CDR3 is 15 residues. Germline CDR1 SNHLY, CDR2 FYNNEI. V was pared by 8 bases and J by 7 bases, with 11 bases of the junction left unmatched. Written as DNA, the CDR3 is TGTGCCAGCCGCCTCATGGGACAGCCAAATTCACCCCTCCACTTT. This codes for CASRLMGQPNSPLHF.

This rearrangement joins TRBV10-1 to TRBJ1-3, with D unclear. The V gene's germline CDR1 is WNHNN and CDR2 SYGVQD (reference sequence). Trimming pared 8 bases from V and 0 bases from J, leaving 8 bases between. This CDR3 region has 13 residues. In DNA, the CDR3 is TGCGCCAGCGCTGCCGGCTCTGGAAACACCATATATTTT. Translating gives CASAAGSGNTIYF.